Sequencing of this T cell receptor (beta chain) was carried out in a study of blood T cells in healthy people across ages. Study results and caveats: Because sorting was not performed, PBMCs prevented conclusive naive versus antigen-experienced comparison. TCR beta diversity per million T cells fell roughly linearly with age. Higher diversity and more naive CD4+ cells were features of long-lived donors, compared to aged donors.

Primed by a sample-barcoded 5' primer and a J-beta primer mix, a second PCR proceeded for 7 to 11 cycles. TCRdb re-derived calls from the 5' RACE reads in MiXCR, one entry per CDR3 protein. The table records hundreds of thousands of distinct CDR3 sequences, roughly 46% of them present only once. Regarding this clonotype: Antigen specificity is unknown.

The germline V and J ends were trimmed by 5 bases and 7 bases, with 17 bases remaining between them. Germline assignment: CDR1 SGHTA and CDR2 FQGNSA. There are 14 residues in the CDR3. Sample: blood. This sequence originates from a man older than 75 in good health. The V gene is TRBV7-2, the J gene TRBJ1-1; D uncertain. The CDR3 loop reads CASSPSVREGEAFF. The CDR3 region has the DNA TGTGCCAGCAGCCCCTCGGTCAGAGAGGGTGAAGCTTTCTTT. The complete variable domain, with remaining parts taken from reference TRBV7-2 and TRBJ1-1, reads GAGVSQSPSNKVTEKGKDVELRCDPISGHTALYWYRQSLGQGLEFLIYFQGNSAPDKSGLPSDRFSAERTGGSVSTLTIQRTQQEDSAVYLCASSPSVREGEAFFGQGTRLTVV.